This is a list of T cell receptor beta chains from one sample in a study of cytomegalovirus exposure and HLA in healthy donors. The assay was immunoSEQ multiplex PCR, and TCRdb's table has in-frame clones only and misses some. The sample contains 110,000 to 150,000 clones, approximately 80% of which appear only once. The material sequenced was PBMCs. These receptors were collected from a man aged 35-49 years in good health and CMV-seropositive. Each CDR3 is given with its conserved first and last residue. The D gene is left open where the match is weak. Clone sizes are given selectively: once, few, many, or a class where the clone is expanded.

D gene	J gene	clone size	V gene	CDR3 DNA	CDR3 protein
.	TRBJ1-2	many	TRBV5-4	TGTGCCAGCAGCTTGGGGCGGCCCGGGGGAGACGGCTACACCTTC	CASSLGRPGGDGYTF
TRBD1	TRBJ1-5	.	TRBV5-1	TGCGCCAGCAGCTTCACAGGGGGCGGCTCTCAGCCCCAGCATTTT	CASSFTGGGSQPQHF
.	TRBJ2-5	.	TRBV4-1	TGCGCCAGCAGCCAAGATTTGGCCGGCGGGGTGGAGACCCAGTACTTC	CASSQDLAGGVETQYF
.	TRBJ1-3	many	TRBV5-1	TGCGCCAGCAGCGGCGGGACGCAAGCGGACACCATATATTTT	CASSGGTQADTIYF
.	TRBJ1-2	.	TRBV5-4	TGTGCCAGCAGCTTGGGCGAAGGGGGAGAAGGCTACACCTTC	CASSLGEGGEGYTF
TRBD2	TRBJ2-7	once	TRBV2	TGTGCCAGCAGTGAATGGCTAGCGGGAGAGCCGACTCTGTACGAGCAGTACTTC	CASSEWLAGEPTLYEQYF
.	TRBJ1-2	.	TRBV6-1	TGTGCCAGCAGTCCGGATATGCCGGGCTATGGCTACACCTTC	CASSPDMPGYGYTF
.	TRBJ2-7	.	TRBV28	TGTGCCAGCACCAGTAGCTCCGATTACGAGCAGTACTTC	CASTSSSDYEQYF
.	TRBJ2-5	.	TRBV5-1	TGCGCCAGCAGCTTCACGGGCCAAGAGACCCAGTACTTC	CASSFTGQETQYF
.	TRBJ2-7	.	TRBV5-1	TGCGCCAGCACCTTAGGGGGCGAGACTAGCTACGAGCAGTACTTC	CASTLGGETSYEQYF
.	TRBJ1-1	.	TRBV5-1	TGCGCCAGCAGCTTTAGGGGTTGGGGCACTGAAGCTTTCTTT	CASSFRGWGTEAFF
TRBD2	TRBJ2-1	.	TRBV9	TGTGCCAGCAGCGTAGTAACTAGCGGGGACTACAATGAGCAGTTCTTC	CASSVVTSGDYNEQFF
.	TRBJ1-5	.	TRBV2	TGTGCCAGCAAGGGGGAATCGGGTCAGCCCCAGCATTTT	CASKGESGQPQHF
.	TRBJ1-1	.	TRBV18	TGTGCCAGCTCACCACCGGGAAGGGGTGTCAAGCACACTGAAGCTTTCTTT	CASSPPGRGVKHTEAFF
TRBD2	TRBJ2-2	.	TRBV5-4	TGTGCCAGCAGCTCCGGGACTAGCGGATACACCGGGGAGCTGTTTTTT	CASSSGTSGYTGELFF
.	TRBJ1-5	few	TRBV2	TGTGCCAGCAGTGTAGGGGGTCCCCAGCATTTT	CASSVGGPQHF
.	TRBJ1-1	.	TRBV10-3	TGTGCCATCAGTCGAAATGGAACAGCCTTGAACACTGAAGCTTTCTTT	CAISRNGTALNTEAFF
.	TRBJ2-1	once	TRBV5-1	TGCGCCAGCAGCTTAGGGGTATCCTACAATGAGCAGTTCTTC	CASSLGVSYNEQFF
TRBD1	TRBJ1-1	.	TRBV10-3	TGTGCCATCAGAAGGACAGGGGCCACTGAAGCTTTCTTT	CAIRRTGATEAFF
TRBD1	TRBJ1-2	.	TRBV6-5	TGTGCCAGCAGTTCGTGGGGACAGGGGGCCTACACCTTC	CASSSWGQGAYTF
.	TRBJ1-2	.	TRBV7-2	TGTGCCAGCAGCCCTCAGGGTGGGTCTTCCGGCTACACCTTC	CASSPQGGSSGYTF
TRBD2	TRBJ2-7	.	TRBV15	TGTGCCACCAGCCAAGGGGGGACTAGCGGGATGTACGAGCAGTACTTC	CATSQGGTSGMYEQYF
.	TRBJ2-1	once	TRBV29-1	TGCAGCGTTGGGGGCGGTTTCTACAATGAGCAGTTCTTC	CSVGGGFYNEQFF
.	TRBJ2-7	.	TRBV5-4	TGTGCCAGCAGCTTGGCTACGGGAGAGGGCGAGCAGTACTTC	CASSLATGEGEQYF
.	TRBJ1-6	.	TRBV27	TGTGCCAGCAGTGTCCAACGGGGCTATAATTCACCCCTCCACTTT	CASSVQRGYNSPLHF
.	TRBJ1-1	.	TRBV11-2	TGTGCCAGCAGCCCTAGCATATCCGGGGGGAACACTGAAGCTTTCTTT	CASSPSISGGNTEAFF
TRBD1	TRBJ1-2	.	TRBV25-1	TGTGCCAGCAGTGACCCCGGGACAGGGTCCAATTTTGAGGGCTACACCTTC	CASSDPGTGSNFEGYTF
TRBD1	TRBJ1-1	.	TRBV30	TGTGCCTGGAGGGGCGTTGGGACAGGGGCCATGAACACTGAAGCTTTCTTT	CAWRGVGTGAMNTEAFF
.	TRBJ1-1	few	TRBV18	TGTGCCAGCTCCCAAGGGGCGAACACTGAAGCTTTCTTT	CASSQGANTEAFF